This T cell receptor (beta chain) is from a study of blood T cell repertoires in COVID-19. Study information: Some COVID-19 samples were acute and others convalescent; all came from the United States, Italy and Spain. Sources were T cells, B-cell-depleted T cells, or PBMCs; the material itself was cDNA or gDNA.

In the authors' methods: How many nucleated cells were present was estimated from reference gene primer amplification. TCRdb's table, derived via immunoSEQ multiplex PCR, lists solely in-frame clones and lacks some. The V and J calls and the clone size are those of that table, but D and trimming were determined from the DNA. The data show approximately 230,000 clones, 86% seen once. Germline trimming cut 5 bases from V and 2 bases from J; bases unmatched to any gene: 7. CDR3 length: 14 amino acids. Germline V lookup: CDR1 SQVTM, CDR2 ANQGSEA. The material sequenced was peripheral blood. The chain links TRBV29-1 to TRBJ2-3; 7 bases match TRBD1. The sequence derives from a man aged 25 to 45 who had recovered from COVID-19. CDR3 sequence: CSVLRDSHTDTQYF. CDR3 sequence (DNA): TGCAGCGTTCTAAGGGACAGCCACACAGATACGCAGTATTTT.